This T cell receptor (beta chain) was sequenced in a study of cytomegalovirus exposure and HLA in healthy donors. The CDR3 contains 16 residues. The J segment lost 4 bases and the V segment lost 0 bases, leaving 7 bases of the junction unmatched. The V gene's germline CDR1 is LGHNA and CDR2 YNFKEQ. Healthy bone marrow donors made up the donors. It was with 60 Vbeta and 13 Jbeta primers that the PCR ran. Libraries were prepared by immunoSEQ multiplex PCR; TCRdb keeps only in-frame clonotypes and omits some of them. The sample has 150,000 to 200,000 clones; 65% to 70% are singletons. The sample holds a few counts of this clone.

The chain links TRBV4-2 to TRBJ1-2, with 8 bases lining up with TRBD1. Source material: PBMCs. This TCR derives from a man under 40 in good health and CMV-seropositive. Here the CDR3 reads CASSQDLAGGIYGYTF. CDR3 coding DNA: TGTGCCAGCAGCCAAGATTTGGCAGGGGGCATCTATGGCTACACCTTC.